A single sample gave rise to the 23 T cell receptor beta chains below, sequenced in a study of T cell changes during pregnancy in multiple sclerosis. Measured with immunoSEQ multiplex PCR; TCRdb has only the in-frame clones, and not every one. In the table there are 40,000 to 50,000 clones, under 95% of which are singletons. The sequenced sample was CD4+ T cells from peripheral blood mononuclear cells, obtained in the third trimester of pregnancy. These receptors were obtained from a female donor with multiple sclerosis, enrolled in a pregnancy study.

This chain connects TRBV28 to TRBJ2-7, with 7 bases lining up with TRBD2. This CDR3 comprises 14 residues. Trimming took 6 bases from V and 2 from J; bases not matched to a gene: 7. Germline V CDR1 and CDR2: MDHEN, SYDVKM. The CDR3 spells CASRSGTIPYEQYF. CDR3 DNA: TGTGCCAGCAGAAGCGGGACTATCCCCTACGAGCAGTACTTC.

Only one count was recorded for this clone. The CDR3 reads CASSSGTTNTGELFF. CDR3 nucleotides: TGTGCCAGCAGTTCCGGGACAACAAACACCGGGGAGCTGTTTTTT. The chain carries TRBV6-1 and TRBJ2-2; possible D gene TRBD1, 6 bases. From germline, CDR1 is MNHNS and CDR2 SASEGT. V was trimmed by 5 bases and J by 2 bases, leaving 12 bases between them. The CDR3 loop spans 15 amino acids.

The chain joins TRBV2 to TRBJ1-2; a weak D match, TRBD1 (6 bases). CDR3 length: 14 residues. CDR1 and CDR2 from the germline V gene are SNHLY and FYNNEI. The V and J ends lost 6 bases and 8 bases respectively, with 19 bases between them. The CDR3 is CASRFATGSLGYTF. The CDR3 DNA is TGTGCCAGCAGGTTCGCGACAGGATCTTTGGGCTACACCTTC.

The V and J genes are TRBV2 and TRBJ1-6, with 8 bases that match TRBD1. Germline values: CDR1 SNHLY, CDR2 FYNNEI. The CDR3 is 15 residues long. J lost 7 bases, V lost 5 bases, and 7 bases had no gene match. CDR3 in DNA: TGTGCCAGCAGTTTCTTGACAGGGGCAAATTCACCCCTCCACTTT. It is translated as CASSFLTGANSPLHF.

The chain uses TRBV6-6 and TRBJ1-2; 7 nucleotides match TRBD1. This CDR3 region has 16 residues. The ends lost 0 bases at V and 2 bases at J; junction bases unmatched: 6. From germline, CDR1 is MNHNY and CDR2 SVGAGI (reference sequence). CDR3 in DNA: TGTGCCAGCAGTTACTCACTATTGGACAGGAACTATGGCTACACCTTC. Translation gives CASSYSLLDRNYGYTF.

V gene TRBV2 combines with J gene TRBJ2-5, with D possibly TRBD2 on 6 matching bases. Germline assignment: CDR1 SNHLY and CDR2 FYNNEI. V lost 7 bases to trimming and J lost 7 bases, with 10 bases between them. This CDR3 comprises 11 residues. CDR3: CASKAGGTQYF. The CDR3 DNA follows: TGTGCCAGCAAAGCCGGGGGGACCCAGTACTTC.

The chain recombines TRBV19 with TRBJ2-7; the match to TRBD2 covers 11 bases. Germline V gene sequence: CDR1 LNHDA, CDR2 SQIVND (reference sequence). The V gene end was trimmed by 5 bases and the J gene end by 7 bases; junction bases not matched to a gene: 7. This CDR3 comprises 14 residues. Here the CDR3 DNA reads TGTGCCAGTAGTCTTACTAGCGGGAGTCTAGAGCAGTACTTC. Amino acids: CASSLTSGSLEQYF.

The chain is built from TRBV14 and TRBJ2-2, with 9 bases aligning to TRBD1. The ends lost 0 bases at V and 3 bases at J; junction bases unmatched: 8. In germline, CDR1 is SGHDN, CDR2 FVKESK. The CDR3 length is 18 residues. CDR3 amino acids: CASSQDRRGQGYTGELFF. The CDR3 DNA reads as TGTGCCAGCAGCCAAGATAGGCGCGGACAGGGGTACACCGGGGAGCTGTTTTTT.

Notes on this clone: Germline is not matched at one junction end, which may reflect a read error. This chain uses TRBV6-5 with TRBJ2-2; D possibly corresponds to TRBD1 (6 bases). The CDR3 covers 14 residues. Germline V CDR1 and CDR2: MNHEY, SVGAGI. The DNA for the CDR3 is TGTGCCGGCAGAGAGCCAGGGGCTACCGGGGAGCTGTTTTTT. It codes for CAGREPGATGELFF.

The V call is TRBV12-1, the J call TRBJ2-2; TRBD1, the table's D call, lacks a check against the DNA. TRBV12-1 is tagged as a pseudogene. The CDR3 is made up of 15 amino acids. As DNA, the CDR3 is TGTGCCAGCAGCCACGCAGGGAATCGGCCCGGGGAGCTGTTTTTT. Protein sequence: CASSHAGNRPGELFF.

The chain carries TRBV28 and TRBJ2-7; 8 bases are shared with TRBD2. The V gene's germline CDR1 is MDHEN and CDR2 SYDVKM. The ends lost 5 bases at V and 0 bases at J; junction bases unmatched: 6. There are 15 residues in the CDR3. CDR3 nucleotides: TGTGCCAGCAGTCCACTAGCGGACCGCTCCTACGAGCAGTACTTC. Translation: CASSPLADRSYEQYF. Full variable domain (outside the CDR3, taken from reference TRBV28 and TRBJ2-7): DVKVTQSSRYLVKRTGEKVFLECVQDMDHENMFWYRQDPGLGLRLIYFSYDVKMKEKGDIPEGYSVSREKKERFSLILESASTNQTSMYLCASSPLADRSYEQYFGPGTRLTVT.

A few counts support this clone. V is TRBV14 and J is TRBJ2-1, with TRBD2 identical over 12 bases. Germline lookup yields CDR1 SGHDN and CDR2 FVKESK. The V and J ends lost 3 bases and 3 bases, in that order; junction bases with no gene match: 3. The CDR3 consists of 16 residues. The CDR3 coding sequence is TGTGCCAGCAGCCAGAGACTAGCGGGAGACTACAATGAGCAGTTCTTC. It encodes CASSQRLAGDYNEQFF.

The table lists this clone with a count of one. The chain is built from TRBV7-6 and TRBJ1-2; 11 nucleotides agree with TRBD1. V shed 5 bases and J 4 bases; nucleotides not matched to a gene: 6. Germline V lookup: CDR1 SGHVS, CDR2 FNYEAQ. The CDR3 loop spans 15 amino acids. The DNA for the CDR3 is TGTGCCAGCAGCCCCGGGACAGGGGGGGTCTATGGCTACACCTTC. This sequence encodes CASSPGTGGVYGYTF.

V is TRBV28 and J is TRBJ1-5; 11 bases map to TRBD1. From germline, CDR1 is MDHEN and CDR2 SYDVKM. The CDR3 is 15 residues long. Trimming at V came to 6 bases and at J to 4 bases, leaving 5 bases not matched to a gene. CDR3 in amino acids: CASRWTGGFNQPQHF. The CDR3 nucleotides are TGTGCCAGCAGGTGGACAGGGGGCTTTAATCAGCCCCAGCATTTT.

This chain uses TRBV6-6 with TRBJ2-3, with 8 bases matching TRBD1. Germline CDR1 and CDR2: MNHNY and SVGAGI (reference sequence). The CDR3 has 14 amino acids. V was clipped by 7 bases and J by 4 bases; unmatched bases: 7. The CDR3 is CASILGQGADTQYF. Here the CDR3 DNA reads TGTGCCAGCATCCTAGGACAGGGCGCAGATACGCAGTATTTT.

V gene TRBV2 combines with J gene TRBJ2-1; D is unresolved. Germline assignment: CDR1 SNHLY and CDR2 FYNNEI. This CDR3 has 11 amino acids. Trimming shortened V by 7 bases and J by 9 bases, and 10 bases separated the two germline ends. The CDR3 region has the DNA TGTGCCAGCATGCGAGTACCTGAGCAGTTCTTC. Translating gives CASMRVPEQFF.

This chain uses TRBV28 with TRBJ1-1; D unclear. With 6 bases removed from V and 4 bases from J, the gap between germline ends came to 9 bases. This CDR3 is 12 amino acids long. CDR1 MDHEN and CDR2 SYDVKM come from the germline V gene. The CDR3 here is CASRRGPTEAFF. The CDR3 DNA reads TGTGCCAGCAGACGAGGCCCCACTGAAGCTTTCTTT. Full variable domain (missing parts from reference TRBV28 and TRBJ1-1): DVKVTQSSRYLVKRTGEKVFLECVQDMDHENMFWYRQDPGLGLRLIYFSYDVKMKEKGDIPEGYSVSREKKERFSLILESASTNQTSMYLCASRRGPTEAFFGQGTRLTVV.

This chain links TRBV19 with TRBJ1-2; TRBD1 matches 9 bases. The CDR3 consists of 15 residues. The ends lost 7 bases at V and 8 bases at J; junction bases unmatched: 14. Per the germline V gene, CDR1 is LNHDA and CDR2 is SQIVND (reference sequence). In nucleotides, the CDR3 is TGTGCCAGTATGGATTTGACAGGGGGGAAAGTGGGCTACACCTTC. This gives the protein CASMDLTGGKVGYTF.

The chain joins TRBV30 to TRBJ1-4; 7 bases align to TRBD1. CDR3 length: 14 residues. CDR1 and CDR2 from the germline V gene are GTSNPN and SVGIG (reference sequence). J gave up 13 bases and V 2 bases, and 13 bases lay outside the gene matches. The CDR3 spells CAWSPSVQGLTLFF. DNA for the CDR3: TGTGCCTGGAGTCCGAGTGTACAGGGGTTAACACTGTTTTTT.

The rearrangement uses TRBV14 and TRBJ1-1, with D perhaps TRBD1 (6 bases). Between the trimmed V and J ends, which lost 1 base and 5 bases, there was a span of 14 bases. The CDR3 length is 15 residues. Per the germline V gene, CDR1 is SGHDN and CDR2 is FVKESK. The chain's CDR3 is CASSQASFQGTEAFF. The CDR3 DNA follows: TGTGCCAGCAGCCAAGCCTCCTTTCAGGGGACTGAAGCTTTCTTT.

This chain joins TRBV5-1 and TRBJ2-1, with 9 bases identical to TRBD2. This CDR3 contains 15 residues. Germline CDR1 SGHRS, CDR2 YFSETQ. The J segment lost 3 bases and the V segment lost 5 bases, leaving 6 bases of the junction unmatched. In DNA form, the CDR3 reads TGCGCCAGCAGTCATAGCGGGAGTGGCTACAATGAGCAGTTCTTC. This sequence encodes CASSHSGSGYNEQFF.

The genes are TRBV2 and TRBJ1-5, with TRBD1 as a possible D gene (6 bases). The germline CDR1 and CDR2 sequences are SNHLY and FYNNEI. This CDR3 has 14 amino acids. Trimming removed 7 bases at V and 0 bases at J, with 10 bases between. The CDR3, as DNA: TGTGCCAGCACCTGGACAGATAGCAATCAGCCCCAGCATTTT. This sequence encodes CASTWTDSNQPQHF.

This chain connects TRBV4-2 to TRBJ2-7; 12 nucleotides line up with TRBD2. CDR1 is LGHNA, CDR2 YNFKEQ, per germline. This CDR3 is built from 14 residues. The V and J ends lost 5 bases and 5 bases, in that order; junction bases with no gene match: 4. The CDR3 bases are TGTGCCAGCAGCTCGCGACTAGCGGGAGACGAGCAGTACTTC. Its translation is CASSSRLAGDEQYF.